Listed here are 4 T cell receptor beta chains from one sample, sequenced in a study of shared clonotypes between healthy human individuals. Assay: immunoSEQ multiplex PCR; the TCRdb copy retains only in-frame clones and omits some. This sample has some 690,000 clones, with 90% found just once. Sequenced sample: memory CD8+ T cells from PBMCs. The subset is: CD45RO+ cells pooled with CCR7-negative TemRA cells. The receptors were sampled from a man between 18 and 35 years old in good health. Some clones in this sample may be carry-over from other donors' samples.

The chain combines TRBV6-1 with TRBJ2-1; 10 bases match TRBD1. Trimming removed 6 bases from V and 2 bases from J; junction bases left unmatched: 4. The V gene's germline CDR1 is MNHNS and CDR2 SASEGT. The CDR3 is 15 amino acids. For the CDR3, the DNA is TGTGCCAGCAGAACTGGACAGGGGGCCTACAATGAGCAGTTCTTC. This translates into CASRTGQGAYNEQFF.

The CDR3 bases are TGTGCCAGCAGCATCGGGAGGGACCTCTCTGGGGCCAACGTCCTGACTTTC. It translates to CASSIGRDLSGANVLTF. The chain uses TRBV9 and TRBJ2-6; TRBD2 agrees at 8 bases. With V trimmed by 4 bases and J by 0 bases, 6 bases remained unmatched. The V gene's germline CDR1 is SGDLS and CDR2 YYNGEE. This CDR3 region has 17 residues.

The rearrangement links TRBV28 to TRBJ1-1; D is ambiguous. Germline values: CDR1 MDHEN, CDR2 SYDVKM. V was trimmed by 1 base and J by 1 base, leaving 10 bases between them. The CDR3 contains 15 residues. The CDR3 bases are TGTGCCAGCAGTTTATCTCCACGGACGAACACTGAAGCTTTCTTT. It specifies CASSLSPRTNTEAFF. Full variable domain (outside the CDR3, taken from reference TRBV28 and TRBJ1-1): DVKVTQSSRYLVKRTGEKVFLECVQDMDHENMFWYRQDPGLGLRLIYFSYDVKMKEKGDIPEGYSVSREKKERFSLILESASTNQTSMYLCASSLSPRTNTEAFFGQGTRLTVV.

V gene TRBV10-3 combines with J gene TRBJ2-1, with 8 bases aligning to TRBD2. Germline V gene data show CDR1 as ENHRY and CDR2 as SYGVKD. Losses at the gene ends were 5 bases for V and 2 bases for J; bases not matched to a gene: 8. This CDR3 contains 16 residues. The CDR3 DNA follows: TGTGCCATCAGTATTGGCCTAGCGGGTGCCTACAATGAGCAGTTCTTC. As protein: CAISIGLAGAYNEQFF.